This paragraph covers one T cell receptor (beta chain) sequence. The antigen is undetermined. The data derive from a study of cytomegalovirus exposure and HLA in healthy donors. Notes on the study in general: CMV serostatus alone was available as immune exposure information. Among TCR beta chains, those listed as cytomegalovirus-associated numbered about 150.

Germline V lookup: CDR1 SGDLS, CDR2 YYNGEE. The CDR3 is 12 residues long. Trimming took 3 bases from V and 6 from J, leaving 10 bases between them. PCR involved 60 Vbeta and 13 Jbeta primers. Profiling relied on immunoSEQ multiplex PCR, and the TCRdb table lists in-frame clones only, not all of them. The sample gives around 200,000 clones, 77% of which show up once; 2.5% to 3% is in the top ten. Sequenced material: PBMCs. The source is a woman in her sixties in good health and CMV-seropositive. J is TRBJ2-7 and V is TRBV9; possible D gene TRBD2, 6 bases. The CDR3 spells CASSGGGGEQYF. CDR3 DNA sequence: TGTGCCAGCAGCGGGGGAGGCGGCGAGCAGTACTTC. Drawing the rest from reference TRBV9 and TRBJ2-7, the complete variable domain is DSGVTQTPKHLITATGQRVTLRCSPRSGDLSVYWYQQSLDQGLQFLIQYYNGEERAKGNILERFSAQQFPDLHSELNLSSLELGDSALYFCASSGGGGEQYFGPGTRLTVT.